Following are 2 T cell receptor beta chains from one sample sequenced in a study of Ad26.COV2.S vaccination and SARS-CoV-2 variants. This table comes from immunoSEQ multiplex PCR, and its TCRdb copy is limited to in-frame clones, with some not included. This sample has fewer than 300,000 clones; about 89% occur once, and the top ten carry around 3%. Treatment: about 20 received Ad26.COV2.S at low or high dose, single or two shots; 5 received placebo; per-sample allocation not given. The investigators took samples on day 63 after the first vaccine or placebo injection. Sequenced material: peripheral blood, taken in a trial of Ad26.COV2.S vaccine versus placebo. The source is a person aged 18 to 65 who received the Ad26.COV2.S COVID-19 vaccine or a placebo.

J is TRBJ1-1 and V is TRBV5-1; 9 bases are a match to TRBD1. With V trimmed by 4 bases and J by 4 bases, 2 bases remained unmatched. The V gene's germline CDR1 is SGHRS and CDR2 YFSETQ. The CDR3 loop spans 13 amino acids. CDR3 sequence reads: CASSQTGGTEAFF. CDR3 nucleotide sequence: TGCGCCAGCAGCCAGACAGGGGGCACTGAAGCTTTCTTT.

This clone was detected only once. CDR3 amino acids: CASNPGTSLAKNIQYF. In DNA form, the CDR3 reads TGTGCCAGCAACCCCGGGACGTCCCTAGCCAAAAACATTCAGTACTTC. This chain joins TRBV6-4 and TRBJ2-4, with D possibly called TRBD1 or TRBD2 (5 bases each). The CDR3 runs to 16 residues. Germline V gene data show CDR1 as MRHNA and CDR2 as SNTAGT. Trimming shortened V by 7 bases and J by 0 bases, and 16 bases separated the two germline ends.